This T cell receptor (beta chain) was captured by sequencing in a study of OX40 agonist ivuxolimab in advanced cancers. V lost 4 bases to trimming and J lost 9 bases; unmatched junction nucleotides: 18. CDR3 length equals 16 residues. Germline CDR1 is SGHTA and CDR2 is FQGNSA. As regards this clone: No antigen is known for it.

Sequencing was performed with immunoSEQ multiplex PCR; in TCRdb, only in-frame clones are kept and a portion is missing. The sample lists some 85,000 clones, 80% to 90% occurring once. General study findings and limits: Expanded clones tended on average to be more numerous among CD8+ T cells than CD4+. Clonal expansion in partial responders at 0.1-3.0 mg/kg ranked among the lowest.

This sequence was found in an adult with an advanced solid tumor such as melanoma, head and neck, liver or kidney cancer. The chain recombines TRBV7-2 with TRBJ2-7, with TRBD2 matching over 7 bases. The sequenced sample was CD4+ or CD8+ T cells sorted from blood, obtained in a trial of the OX40 agonist ivuxolimab. This CDR3 is CASSSQVGRSGEGQYF. For the CDR3, the DNA is TGTGCCAGCAGCTCCCAGGTGGGGCGGTCGGGGGAGGGGCAGTACTTC.